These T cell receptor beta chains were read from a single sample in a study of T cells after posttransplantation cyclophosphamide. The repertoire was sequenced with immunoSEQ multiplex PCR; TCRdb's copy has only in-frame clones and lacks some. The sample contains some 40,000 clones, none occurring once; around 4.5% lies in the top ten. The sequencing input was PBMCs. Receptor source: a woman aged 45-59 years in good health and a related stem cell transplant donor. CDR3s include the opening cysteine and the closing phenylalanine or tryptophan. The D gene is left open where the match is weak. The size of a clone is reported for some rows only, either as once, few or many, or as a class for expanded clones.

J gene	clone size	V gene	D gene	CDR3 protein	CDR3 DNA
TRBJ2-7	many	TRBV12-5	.	CASGHDGSLSYEQYF	TGTGCTAGTGGCCATGACGGTAGCCTCTCCTACGAGCAGTACTTC
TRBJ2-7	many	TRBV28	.	CATSMRGFDHF	TGTGCCACATCGATGCGGGGTTTCGACCACTTC
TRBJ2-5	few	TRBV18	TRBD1	CASSPYTGATQETQYF	TGTGCCAGCTCACCGTACACAGGGGCTACCCAAGAGACCCAGTACTTC
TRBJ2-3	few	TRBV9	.	CASSALPGGTDTQYF	TGTGCCAGCAGCGCTCTTCCGGGGGGCACAGATACGCAGTATTTT
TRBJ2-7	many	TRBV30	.	CAWDRSSYEQYF	TGTGCCTGGGACAGGAGCTCCTACGAGCAGTACTTC
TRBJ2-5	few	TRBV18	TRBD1	CASSLGQGHQETQYF	TGTGCCAGCTCACTAGGACAGGGGCACCAAGAGACCCAGTACTTC
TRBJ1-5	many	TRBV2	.	CASSENGFSNQPQHF	TGTGCCAGCAGTGAAAACGGGTTTAGTAATCAGCCCCAGCATTTT
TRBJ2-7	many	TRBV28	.	CASSSRQITTYEQYF	TGTGCCAGCAGTTCTAGACAGATTACTACCTACGAGCAGTACTTC
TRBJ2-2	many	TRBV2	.	CASGSDSNTGELFF	TGTGCCAGCGGCTCGGACTCGAACACCGGGGAGCTGTTTTTT
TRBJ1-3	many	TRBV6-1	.	CASSDFFNTIYF	TGTGCCAGCAGTGACTTTTTTAACACCATATATTTT
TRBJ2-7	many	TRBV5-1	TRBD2	CASSSGLAGGGYEQYF	TGCGCCAGCAGCTCGGGACTAGCGGGGGGCGGCTACGAGCAGTACTTC
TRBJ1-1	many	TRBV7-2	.	CASSPMGVQGGTEAFF	TGTGCCAGCAGCCCGATGGGGGTCCAGGGAGGGACTGAAGCTTTCTTT
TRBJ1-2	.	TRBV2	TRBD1	CASSTTGGFKTF	TGTGCCAGCAGTACGACAGGGGGCTTTAAAACCTTC
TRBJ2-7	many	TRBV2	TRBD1	CASSDSGLGQGPYEQYF	TGTGCCAGCAGTGATTCGGGTCTGGGACAGGGACCCTACGAGCAGTACTTC
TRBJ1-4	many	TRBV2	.	CASSESTGSTNEKLFF	TGTGCCAGCAGTGAGTCGACGGGGTCAACTAATGAAAAACTGTTTTTT
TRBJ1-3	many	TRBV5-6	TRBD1	CASSTGTAGNTIYF	TGTGCCAGCAGTACCGGGACAGCTGGAAACACCATATATTTT